Listed below are T cell receptor beta chains from one sample, sequenced in a study of long-term antiretroviral therapy in people with HIV. The protocol was immunoSEQ multiplex PCR, while the TCRdb copy is restricted to in-frame clones and leaves out a portion. Of 30,000 to 35,000 clones in the sample, approximately 83% are singletons; the top ten hold around 3.7%. The material was unsorted PBMCs, obtained 0.8 years before starting antiretroviral therapy. The receptors were sampled from a man between 18 and 35 years old with HIV. CDR3s include the opening cysteine and the closing phenylalanine or tryptophan. Fields, in order: J gene, D gene, V gene, clone size, CDR3 length, CDR3 protein, CDR3 DNA. The D gene is left open where the match is weak. Where a row states a size, it is once, few, many or the class of an expanded clone; other rows omit it.

>TRBJ1-4|NA|TRBV4-3|NA|13
CASSRNQNEELFF
TGCGCCAGCAGCCGTAATCAGAATGAGGAACTGTTTTTT
>TRBJ2-1|NA|TRBV18|NA|14
CASSRRDSDNEQFF
TGTGCCAGCTCACGCAGGGATAGTGATAATGAGCAGTTCTTC
>TRBJ1-5|NA|TRBV4-3|medium-sized|17
CASSQEVAGTSNQPQHF
TGCGCCAGCAGCCAAGAGGTTGCAGGGACAAGCAATCAGCCCCAGCATTTT
>TRBJ2-2|NA|TRBV7-9|NA|15
CASSLVGKNTGELFF
TGTGCCAGCAGCTTGGTGGGGAAGAACACCGGGGAGCTGTTTTTT
>TRBJ1-4|TRBD1|TRBV7-9|NA|16
CASSSSGTGGNEKLFF
TGTGCCAGCAGCTCATCCGGGACAGGGGGGAATGAAAAACTGTTTTTT
>TRBJ2-3|NA|TRBV6-6|NA|14
CASTLPDPTDTQYF
TGTGCCAGCACTCTTCCAGACCCCACAGATACGCAGTATTTT
>TRBJ1-1|NA|TRBV6-1|NA|12
CASSAGNDLAFF
TGTGCCAGCAGTGCAGGGAACGATTTGGCTTTCTTT
>TRBJ1-2|TRBD1|TRBV6-5|NA|15
CASSRLRDSDVGYTF
TGTGCCAGCAGCCGCCTCCGGGACAGTGATGTAGGCTACACCTTC
>TRBJ1-6|TRBD1|TRBV5-6|NA|14
CASSWDRVHSPLHF
TGTGCCAGCAGCTGGGACAGGGTACATTCACCCCTCCACTTT
>TRBJ1-5|NA|TRBV30|once|15
CAWSVEGLGNQPQHF
TGTGCCTGGAGTGTGGAAGGTTTAGGGAATCAGCCCCAGCATTTT
>TRBJ2-2|NA|TRBV9|NA|12
CASSPRTGELFF
TGTGCCAGCAGCCCTCGAACCGGGGAGCTGTTTTTT
>TRBJ1-2|TRBD1|TRBV29-1|NA|12
CSINRGDYGYTF
TGCAGCATTAACAGGGGAGACTATGGCTACACCTTC
>TRBJ2-3|TRBD2|TRBV9|NA|14
CASSVVSGGQPQYF
TGTGCCAGCAGCGTAGTAAGCGGGGGGCAGCCGCAGTATTTT
>TRBJ2-3|NA|TRBV30|NA|13
CACRVGSTDTQYF
TGTGCCTGTCGCGTAGGGAGCACAGATACGCAGTATTTT
>TRBJ2-7|NA|TRBV10-2|once|12
CATPTLPFRAYF
TGCGCCACCCCAACACTACCCTTCCGTGCGTACTTC
>TRBJ1-1|NA|TRBV7-2|NA|17
CASSESPWRERGTEAFF
TGTGCCAGCAGCGAAAGCCCGTGGAGGGAGAGAGGCACTGAAGCTTTCTTT
>TRBJ2-7|NA|TRBV6-1|NA|15
CASSEAQGEPYEQYF
TGTGCCAGCAGTGAAGCGCAAGGGGAACCCTACGAGCAGTACTTC
>TRBJ1-2|NA|TRBV25-1|NA|12
CASSRTGPKVTF
TGTGCCAGCAGCCGAACAGGGCCCAAGGTCACCTTC
>TRBJ1-6|NA|TRBV5-1|NA|14
CASSLAAKGSPLHF
TGCGCCAGCAGCTTGGCCGCTAAGGGGTCACCCCTCCACTTT
>TRBJ2-1|TRBD2|TRBV14|NA|18
CASSQPDRLAGVSNEQFF
TGTGCCAGCAGCCAACCCGATCGACTAGCGGGAGTCAGCAATGAGCAGTTCTTC
>TRBJ2-7|TRBD2|TRBV19|NA|16
CASSIYRTSGSYEQYF
TGTGCCAGTAGTATATACCGGACTAGCGGGAGTTACGAGCAGTACTTC
>TRBJ1-2|NA|TRBV27|NA|16
CASSSPLSVYNYGYTF
TGTGCCAGCAGTAGCCCTTTGTCGGTATACAACTATGGCTACACCTTC
>TRBJ2-1|NA|TRBV2|NA|13
CATLRAGGNEQFF
TGTGCCACGCTGAGGGCAGGGGGGAATGAGCAGTTCTTC
>TRBJ1-1|NA|TRBV5-6|NA|17
CASSSLANTGIGTEAFF
TGTGCCAGCAGCTCCCTAGCAAATACAGGGATCGGCACTGAAGCTTTCTTT
>TRBJ2-5|NA|TRBV5-1|NA|16
CASSLGGVTLQETQYF
TGCGCCAGCAGCTTGGGGGGGGTGACGCTTCAAGAGACCCAGTACTTC
>TRBJ2-2|NA|TRBV11-3|few|15
CASSPQGGITGELFF
TGTGCCAGCAGCCCCCAAGGGGGAATCACCGGGGAGCTGTTTTTT
>TRBJ2-5|NA|TRBV30|NA|11
CARGSGETQYF
TGTGCCCGGGGCTCGGGAGAGACCCAGTACTTC
>TRBJ2-1|TRBD2|TRBV27|NA|17
CASSPPPRLAAYNEQFF
TGTGCCAGCAGTCCTCCCCCAAGACTAGCGGCCTACAATGAGCAGTTCTTC
>TRBJ2-1|TRBD2|TRBV27|NA|16
CASSPRLAGGYNEQFF
TGTGCCAGCAGTCCGCGACTAGCGGGAGGCTACAATGAGCAGTTCTTC
>TRBJ2-5|TRBD2|TRBV7-9|few|15
CASSRTSGGGETQYF
TGTGCCAGCAGCCGGACTAGCGGGGGTGGAGAGACCCAGTACTTC
>TRBJ1-3|NA|TRBV6-6|NA|13
CASGLDSGNTIYF
TGTGCCAGCGGGTTAGACTCTGGAAACACCATATATTTT
>TRBJ1-4|NA|TRBV4-1|NA|16
CASSGPHDSFAEKLFF
TGCGCCAGCAGCGGGCCTCACGACAGCTTTGCTGAAAAACTGTTTTTT
>TRBJ2-7|NA|TRBV7-8|NA|12
CASSFSVSEQYF
TGTGCCAGCAGCTTTTCCGTCTCCGAGCAGTACTTC
>TRBJ2-5|NA|TRBV11-2|NA|15
CASSSKGTLPETQYF
TGTGCCAGCAGCTCCAAGGGGACCCTTCCAGAGACCCAGTACTTC
>TRBJ1-1|NA|TRBV14|NA|12
CASSRWGETAFF
TGTGCCAGCAGCCGATGGGGGGAAACAGCTTTCTTT
>TRBJ1-5|NA|TRBV21-1|few|14
CASSISSPNQPQHF
TGTGCCAGCAGCATTTCCTCACCCAATCAGCCCCAGCATTTT
>TRBJ2-1|NA|TRBV7-8|once|14
CASSQTPTRNEQFF
TGTGCCAGCAGCCAAACCCCTACGCGGAATGAGCAGTTCTTC
>TRBJ2-5|TRBD1|TRBV5-1|NA|16
CASSLAPQGMLETQYF
TGCGCCAGCAGCTTGGCACCACAGGGGATGTTGGAGACCCAGTACTTC
>TRBJ2-1|NA|TRBV6-5|NA|15
CASKRRVGAQDEQFF
TGTGCCAGCAAGAGGAGAGTGGGGGCGCAGGATGAGCAGTTCTTC
>TRBJ2-2|NA|TRBV19|NA|14
CASRVLGNTGELFF
TGTGCCAGTAGAGTACTGGGGAACACCGGGGAGCTGTTTTTT
>TRBJ2-3|NA|TRBV7-2|NA|13
CASRSLQAYTQYF
TGTGCCAGCCGGAGTCTACAAGCATATACGCAGTATTTT
>TRBJ1-1|NA|TRBV10-1|few|12
CAIPQGKGEAFF
TGCGCCATACCTCAGGGAAAGGGTGAAGCTTTCTTT
>TRBJ1-2|TRBD1|TRBV7-2|NA|15
CASSSTVRGLSGYTF
TGTGCCAGCAGCTCGACCGTCAGGGGGCTGAGTGGCTACACCTTC
>TRBJ2-5|NA|TRBV30|once|12
CAWLLLGETQYF
TGTGCCTGGCTGCTCCTAGGGGAGACCCAGTACTTC
>TRBJ2-3|NA|TRBV9|NA|11
CASSVGDTQYF
TGTGCCAGCAGCGTAGGGGATACGCAGTATTTT
>TRBJ2-1|TRBD2|TRBV11-2|NA|15
CASSLAGGFDNEQFF
TGTGCCAGCAGCTTGGCGGGGGGGTTCGACAATGAGCAGTTCTTC